These 29 T cell receptor beta chains originate from one sample sequenced in a study of blood T cell repertoires in COVID-19. Libraries were prepared by immunoSEQ multiplex PCR; TCRdb keeps only in-frame clonotypes and omits some of them. The table includes 200,000 to 250,000 clones, approximately 89% detected once. The sample comprised PBMCs or T cells enriched from blood (not recorded which). The receptors derive from a woman in her thirties who had been exposed to COVID-19.

J is TRBJ1-1 and V is TRBV27; 8 bases are shared with TRBD1. The length of the CDR3 is 13 residues. The trim removed 6 bases at V and 4 bases at J, leaving 4 bases unmatched. The germline gives CDR1 MNHEY, CDR2 SMNVEV (reference sequence). The CDR3 spells CASRDRGGTEAFF. The CDR3 coding sequence is TGTGCCAGCAGAGACAGGGGCGGCACTGAAGCTTTCTTT.

The chain carries TRBV11-2 and TRBJ2-3; D may be TRBD2 (6 bases). The CDR3 runs to 15 residues. Germline V lookup: CDR1 SGHAT, CDR2 FQNNGV. Trimming left V 1 base short and J 0 bases short, with 8 bases between. The CDR3 loop is CASSLGGLSTDTQYF. The DNA of the CDR3 is TGTGCCAGCAGCTTAGGGGGACTGAGCACAGATACGCAGTATTTT.

The chain employs TRBV6-5 and TRBJ1-1, with a weak D call TRBD1 (6 bases). The V gene's germline CDR1 is MNHEY and CDR2 SVGAGI. CDR3 length: 12 residues. Trimming shortened V by 4 bases and J by 11 bases, and 14 bases separated the two germline ends. The CDR3 nucleotides read TGTGCCAGCAGTTCAGTCACAGGGAAGGCTTTCTTT. It codes for CASSSVTGKAFF.

The genes are TRBV28 and TRBJ2-7; D is possibly TRBD1 (5 bases). Germline values: CDR1 MDHEN, CDR2 SYDVKM. Trimming took off 3 bases at V and 2 bases at J, with 8 bases between the two ends. This CDR3 is built from 13 residues. The CDR3 bases are TGTGCCAGCAGTTTTGACAGAACCTACGAGCAGTACTTC. Translating it yields CASSFDRTYEQYF.

The CDR3 DNA sequence: TGTGCCAGCAGATCAACGCACAGGGAAGGTGGCTACACCTTC. This gives the protein CASRSTHREGGYTF. The chain couples TRBV28 to TRBJ1-2; a possible D gene is TRBD1 (6 bases). Germline V gene sequence: CDR1 MDHEN, CDR2 SYDVKM. Trimming took 6 bases from V and 7 from J, leaving 18 bases between them. The CDR3 extends over 14 amino acids.

The gene calls are TRBV30 and TRBJ1-6; the match to TRBD1 covers 8 bases. The CDR3 runs 16 residues. The ends lost 0 bases at V and 10 bases at J; junction bases unmatched: 11. The germline V gene encodes CDR1 GTSNPN and CDR2 SVGIG (reference sequence). The CDR3 loop is CAWSVKFGQGASPLHF. CDR3 coding DNA: TGTGCCTGGAGTGTAAAATTTGGACAGGGTGCATCACCCCTCCACTTT.

The V call is TRBV28, the J call TRBJ2-1; 8 positions agree with TRBD1. Germline trimming cut 3 bases from V and 7 bases from J; bases unmatched to any gene: 2. The germline V gene encodes CDR1 MDHEN and CDR2 SYDVKM. The CDR3 is 13 residues long. CDR3 protein: CASSLRQGNEQFF. Written as DNA, the CDR3 is TGTGCCAGCAGTTTGAGACAGGGGAATGAGCAGTTCTTC.

The chain links TRBV21-1 to TRBJ2-6; TRBD2 was called by the table and not checked on the DNA. TRBV21-1 is classified as a pseudogene. The CDR3 sequence is 15 residues long. The DNA of the CDR3 is TGTGCCAACAGGACCCGAGGCCCTGGGGCCAACGTCCTGACTTTC. Translation gives CANRTRGPGANVLTF.

The chain recombines TRBV20-1 with TRBJ2-1; TRBD2 matches at 10 bases. The CDR3 is 14 amino acids. The V segment lost 3 bases and the J segment 8 bases; nucleotides outside the gene matches: 7. The germline CDR1 and CDR2 sequences are DFQATT and SNEGSKA (reference sequence). CDR3 residues: CSASSSGRMYEQFF. The DNA of the CDR3 is TGCAGTGCTAGTAGTAGCGGGAGGATGTATGAGCAGTTCTTC.

The chain links TRBV28 to TRBJ1-1; TRBD1 agrees at 8 bases. Germline loops: CDR1 MDHEN, CDR2 SYDVKM. This CDR3 contains 13 residues. J gave up 6 bases and V 8 bases, and 8 bases lay outside the gene matches. CDR3 residues: CASGGQGRSEAFF. The CDR3 DNA sequence: TGTGCCAGCGGTGGACAGGGCCGATCTGAAGCTTTCTTT.

The table lists this clone with a count of one. The chain uses TRBV5-1 and TRBJ2-6; the match to TRBD2 covers 11 bases. V shed 0 bases and J 2 bases; nucleotides not matched to a gene: 4. CDR3 size: 18 residues. CDR1 and CDR2 (germline): SGHRS, YFSETQ. The CDR3 loop is CASSLVSGRAAGANVLTF. The CDR3 region has the DNA TGCGCCAGCAGCTTGGTTAGCGGGAGGGCCGCTGGGGCCAACGTCCTGACTTTC.

V is TRBV5-4 and J is TRBJ1-5, with D maybe TRBD1 (5 bases). V was cut by 3 bases and J by 1 base, with 11 bases left in between. This CDR3 comprises 15 residues. Germline V CDR1 and CDR2: SGHNT, YYREEE (reference sequence). The CDR3 sequence: CASSSGLSSNQPQHF. CDR3 nucleotide sequence: TGTGCCAGCAGCTCAGGGCTGTCCAGCAATCAGCCCCAGCATTTT.

V gene TRBV18 combines with J gene TRBJ2-1, with a weak D call TRBD2 (6 bases). The CDR3 totals 12 residues. Trimming pared 6 bases from V and 14 bases from J, leaving 17 bases between. CDR1 is KGHSH and CDR2 is LQKENI in the germline V gene. CDR3 nucleotides: TGTGCCAGCTCGGCCAGCGGGCCCAGGAAGTTCTTC. This sequence encodes CASSASGPRKFF.

The chain has TRBV19 and TRBJ2-1; tentatively, D is TRBD2 (7 bases). CDR1 is LNHDA, CDR2 SQIVND, per germline (reference sequence). V was shortened by 4 bases and J by 2 bases, with 15 bases between the two germline ends. The CDR3 length is 16 residues. The CDR3 protein is CASSSRGAEAYNEQFF. The CDR3 nucleotides read TGTGCCAGTAGTAGTCGGGGGGCAGAGGCCTACAATGAGCAGTTCTTC.

The chain links TRBV7-9 to TRBJ2-1; possible D gene TRBD1, 6 bases. The CDR3 spans 14 residues. The germline V gene has CDR1 SEHNR and CDR2 FQNEAQ (reference sequence). V dropped 5 bases and J dropped 8 bases, with 16 bases sitting between them. The CDR3 is CASSPIPPGDEQFF. CDR3 in DNA: TGTGCCAGCAGCCCAATCCCCCCAGGGGATGAGCAGTTCTTC.

This clone was observed once. The CDR3: CASRYLGEAEAFF. The DNA of the CDR3 is TGTGCCAGCCGATATTTGGGGGAGGCTGAAGCTTTCTTT. The rearrangement joins TRBV6-5 to TRBJ1-1, with D tentatively TRBD1 (5 bases). The V gene lost 8 bases and the J gene lost 6 bases, with 16 bases spanning the gap. There are 13 residues in the CDR3. The germline V gene has CDR1 MNHEY and CDR2 SVGAGI.

The V call is TRBV5-6, the J call TRBJ1-6; TRBD1 matches at 9 bases. The CDR3 spans 16 residues. Germline CDR1 is SGHDT and CDR2 is YYEEEE. V lost 4 bases and J lost 6; bases outside the gene matches: 8. The CDR3 region has the DNA TGTGCCAGCAGCGAACAGGGGGCCCTAACTAATTCACCCCTCCACTTT. Amino acid sequence: CASSEQGALTNSPLHF.

The chain joins TRBV2 to TRBJ2-1; TRBD1 agrees at 7 bases. Germline loops: CDR1 SNHLY, CDR2 FYNNEI. After removal of 6 bases from V and 5 bases from J, the junction contained 7 bases not matched to a gene. The CDR3 consists of 14 residues. In nucleotides, the CDR3 is TGTGCCAGCAGCACGACAGGGTCCCACAATGAGCAGTTCTTC. Translated, it gives CASSTTGSHNEQFF.

This rearrangement joins TRBV28 to TRBJ2-5, with TRBD1 matching over 9 bases. This CDR3 contains 14 residues. Trimming removed 6 bases from V and 9 bases from J; junction bases left unmatched: 11. CDR1 is MDHEN, CDR2 SYDVKM, per germline. The CDR3 DNA is TGTGCCAGCAGGCCGGACAGGGGCCAGGGGGCCCAGTACTTC. It yields the protein CASRPDRGQGAQYF. Full variable domain (remainder filled in from reference TRBV28 and TRBJ2-5): DVKVTQSSRYLVKRTGEKVFLECVQDMDHENMFWYRQDPGLGLRLIYFSYDVKMKEKGDIPEGYSVSREKKERFSLILESASTNQTSMYLCASRPDRGQGAQYFGPGTRLLVL.

The CDR3 bases are TGTGCCAGCACGCCACCCCGGGACAAATATCAGCCCCAGCATTTT. It yields the protein CASTPPRDKYQPQHF. The chain employs TRBV28 and TRBJ1-5, with D tentatively TRBD1 (6 bases). Germline CDR1 is MDHEN and CDR2 is SYDVKM. V was clipped by 7 bases and J by 5 bases, with 18 bases between them. The CDR3 consists of 15 residues.

The V gene is TRBV5-4, the J gene TRBJ1-1; 7 bases map to TRBD1. With 0 bases clipped from V and 4 bases from J, the junction kept 6 bases outside the gene matches. CDR1 is SGHNT and CDR2 is YYREEE in the germline V gene (reference sequence). The CDR3 covers 15 residues. CDR3 in DNA: TGTGCCAGCAGCTTGGGAGACAGGGTGTTCACTGAAGCTTTCTTT. It codes for CASSLGDRVFTEAFF.

The chain joins TRBV7-9 to TRBJ1-2, with a possible D match to TRBD1 (5 bases). The CDR3 has 13 residues. Deletions cut 5 bases from V and 2 bases from J, with 9 bases between. CDR1 is SEHNR, CDR2 FQNEAQ, per germline (reference sequence). The CDR3 DNA reads as TGTGCCAGCAGCCCGGGGGTCAACTATGGCTACACCTTC. Amino acids: CASSPGVNYGYTF.

This clone was recorded only once. The J gene is TRBJ2-3, the V gene TRBV5-6; 9 bases are shared with TRBD1. The junction had 5 bases not matched to a gene; V was cut back by 8 bases and J by 1 base. Germline V CDR1 and CDR2: SGHDT, YYEEEE. The CDR3 contains 14 residues. The CDR3 sequence is CASTGGGGTDTQYF. DNA for the CDR3: TGTGCCAGTACAGGGGGCGGTGGCACAGATACGCAGTATTTT.

The chain employs TRBV29-1 and TRBJ1-2; 7 bases are a match to TRBD1. Germline trimming cut 1 base from V and 7 bases from J; bases unmatched to any gene: 6. CDR1 and CDR2 (germline): SQVTM, ANQGSEA. The CDR3 is 13 amino acids. Written as DNA, the CDR3 is TGCAGCGTTGAAGGGGGGACAGTAGTTGGCTACACCTTC. Protein product: CSVEGGTVVGYTF. The full variable domain, its missing parts supplied by reference TRBV29-1 and TRBJ1-2, is SAVISQKPSRDICQRGTSLTIQCQVDSQVTMMFWYRQQPGQSLTLIATANQGSEATYESGFVIDKFPISRPNLTFSTLTVSNMSPEDSSIYLCSVEGGTVVGYTFGSGTRLTVV.

The chain carries TRBV4-2 and TRBJ2-5; 7 bases agree with TRBD2. This CDR3 is 15 amino acids long. Germline V gene sequence: CDR1 LGHNA, CDR2 YNFKEQ. V was clipped by 0 bases and J by 7 bases; unmatched bases: 8. The CDR3 here is CASSQEGGREATQYF. CDR3 nucleotides: TGTGCCAGCAGCCAAGAAGGAGGGAGGGAGGCGACCCAGTACTTC.

J is TRBJ1-5 and V is TRBV3-1 (or the pseudogene TRBV3-2); possible D gene TRBD1, 5 bases. The CDR3 covers 14 residues. V was shortened by 4 bases and J by 6 bases, with 13 bases between the two germline ends. The germline V gene encodes CDR1 LGHDT and CDR2 YNNKEL (reference sequence). DNA for the CDR3: TGTGCCAGCAGCCCGAGTTGGGGGGGTCAGCCCCAGCATTTT. Translated: CASSPSWGGQPQHF.

The CDR3 sequence is CASGLVVSISGELFF. The CDR3 DNA reads as TGTGCTAGTGGTTTGGTAGTTAGTATTAGCGGGGAGCTGTTTTTT. V gene TRBV12-5 combines with J gene TRBJ2-2; D call uncertain. Germline V gene lookup returns CDR1 LGHNT and CDR2 FRNRAP. The V end was cut by 0 bases, the J end by 7 bases, with 12 bases between. This CDR3 comprises 15 residues. Full variable domain (missing parts from reference TRBV12-5 and TRBJ2-2): DARVTQTPRHKVTEMGQEVTMRCQPILGHNTVFWYRQTMMQGLELLAYFRNRAPLDDSGMPKDRFSAEMPDATLATLKIQPSEPRDSAVYFCASGLVVSISGELFFGEGSRLTVL.

This chain connects TRBV5-1 to TRBJ2-3, with 13 bases fitting TRBD2. J was trimmed by 5 bases and V by 4 bases; bases with no gene match: 7. The CDR3 is 16 amino acids. Germline V lookup: CDR1 SGHRS, CDR2 YFSETQ. CDR3 sequence reads: CASSTRTSGSVDTQYF. The CDR3 region has the DNA TGCGCCAGCAGCACCAGGACTAGCGGGAGTGTAGATACGCAGTATTTT.

There are a few counts of this clone. The CDR3 loop reads CSVQDRGEKLFF. For the CDR3, the DNA is TGCAGCGTCCAAGACAGGGGTGAAAAACTGTTTTTT. The chain recombines TRBV29-1 with TRBJ1-4; 8 positions agree with TRBD1. The CDR3 is 12 residues long. Per germline, CDR1 SQVTM and CDR2 ANQGSEA. The ends lost 6 bases at V and 7 bases at J; junction bases unmatched: 4. The entire variable domain, with the rest obtained from reference TRBV29-1 and TRBJ1-4, is as follows: SAVISQKPSRDICQRGTSLTIQCQVDSQVTMMFWYRQQPGQSLTLIATANQGSEATYESGFVIDKFPISRPNLTFSTLTVSNMSPEDSSIYLCSVQDRGEKLFFGSGTQLSVL.